The TCR beta chain described here comes from a study of blood T cell repertoires in COVID-19. The overall study: Acute and convalescent COVID-19 samples came from the United States, Italy and Spain. PBMCs, B-cell-depleted T cells, or T cells were the source of the cDNA or gDNA that made up the material.

In the authors' workflow: From reference gene primer amplification, estimates of nucleated cell counts were derived. Sequenced by immunoSEQ multiplex PCR; TCRdb stores in-frame clones only, minus some. From that table come the V and J calls and clone size; the DNA was used to work out D and trimming. The sample has under 85,000 clones, roughly 80% seen once. The germline gives CDR1 MNHEY, CDR2 SVGEGT. With 5 bases removed from V and 0 bases from J, the gap between germline ends came to 14 bases. This CDR3 comprises 16 residues. This TCR derives from a human donor in a cohort sampled during active COVID-19. The sequenced material came from peripheral blood. The chain has TRBV6-2 or TRBV6-3 and TRBJ2-1; tentatively, D is TRBD1 (6 bases). CDR3 amino acids: CASSGRTAVSYNEQFF. DNA of the CDR3: TGTGCCAGCAGTGGCCGGACAGCCGTCTCCTACAATGAGCAGTTCTTC.